Listed here are 12 T cell receptor beta chains from one sample, sequenced in a study of post-analysis software for immune sequencing data (dated by TCRdb to between 2014 and 2017). The paper's findings and limits, for the study overall: Patients showed significantly higher frequencies than controls for 4 or 5 TRBV segments, among them TRBV5-6, TRBV5-1 and TRBV20-1.

These receptors have no identified antigens. Library preparation used PCR. Sequencing took place on an Illumina HiSeq 2500. To reduce PCR and sequencing biases, unique molecular identifiers were incorporated into the TCR beta cDNA libraries. TCRdb ran its own pipeline on the public reads, namely fastp trimming at Q25 and MiXCR clone calling, and kept in-frame beta chains. Every CDR3 protein is listed once, alongside the most common genes and DNA of its rows. The sample has about 820,000 distinct CDR3 sequences on record, roughly 50% of them singletons. The top ten constitute approximately 4.5% of the sample. The material sequenced was blood. Receptors were obtained from a girl aged 5-17 years with multiple sclerosis.

This clonotype was observed a handful of times. The chain employs TRBV5-6 and TRBJ2-7, with D unresolved. The CDR3 spans 14 residues. Germline lookup yields CDR1 SGHDT and CDR2 YYEEEE. The germline V and J ends were trimmed by 1 base and 3 bases, with 11 bases remaining between them. This chain's CDR3 is CASSLSGLGYEQYF. As DNA, the CDR3 is TGTGCCAGCAGCTTGTCAGGTTTAGGCTACGAGCAGTACTTC. The complete variable domain, with remaining parts taken from reference TRBV5-6 and TRBJ2-7, reads DAGVTQSPTHLIKTRGQQVTLRCSPKSGHDTVSWYQQALGQGPQFIFQYYEEEERQRGNFPDRFSGHQFPNYSSELNVNALLLGDSALYLCASSLSGLGYEQYFGPGTRLTVT.

This chain joins TRBV29-1 and TRBJ2-5, with 8 bases aligning to TRBD2. The CDR3 sequence is 12 residues long. J was trimmed by 11 bases and V by 6 bases; bases with no gene match: 11. The germline gives CDR1 SQVTM, CDR2 ANQGSEA. CDR3 amino acids: CSVQTGLEEQYF. The DNA for the CDR3 is TGCAGCGTGCAAACGGGACTAGAGGAGCAGTACTTC.

The table lists this clonotype with a few counts. J is TRBJ2-6 and V is TRBV24-1, with D perhaps TRBD1 (6 bases). Deletions cut 3 bases from V and 3 bases from J, with 8 bases between. The CDR3 consists of 15 residues. From germline, CDR1 is KGHDR and CDR2 SFDVKD. In nucleotides, the CDR3 is TGTGCCACCAGTGATAACAGGGTTGGGGCCAACGTCCTGACTTTC. It translates to CATSDNRVGANVLTF.

The rearrangement links TRBV29-1 to TRBJ2-7; 9 bases are shared with TRBD1. CDR3 length: 12 amino acids. Germline loops: CDR1 SQVTM, CDR2 ANQGSEA. The ends lost 7 bases at V and 7 bases at J; junction bases unmatched: 8. The CDR3 loop reads CSAGDRAGEQYF. CDR3 nucleotides: TGCAGCGCTGGGGACAGGGCGGGGGAGCAGTACTTC.

The chain employs TRBV5-1 and TRBJ2-5, with D possibly TRBD1 on 6 matching bases. V gave up 0 bases and J gave up 0 bases, with 9 bases separating them. Per the germline V gene, CDR1 is SGHRS and CDR2 is YFSETQ. This CDR3 has 15 amino acids. CDR3 DNA sequence: TGCGCCAGCAGCTTGGCCGGACAGTACCAAGAGACCCAGTACTTC. It codes for CASSLAGQYQETQYF.

The chain has TRBV12-3 or TRBV12-4 and TRBJ2-5; TRBD2 matches at 7 bases. Matching the DNA end better, TRBJ2-7 makes the J call doubtful. This CDR3 has 14 residues. The CDR3 nucleotides are TGTGCCAGCAGTTTAGATGGCGGGAGAATCGAGCAGTACTTC. Translating it yields CASSLDGGRIEQYF.

Many counts were recorded for this clonotype. The J gene is TRBJ2-7, the V gene TRBV27, with 7 bases matching TRBD1. CDR1 and CDR2 from the germline V gene are MNHEY and SMNVEV (reference sequence). The J segment lost 2 bases and the V segment lost 6 bases, leaving 7 bases of the junction unmatched. This CDR3 comprises 14 residues. CDR3 protein: CASRRGQGAYEQYF. DNA for the CDR3: TGTGCCAGCAGGCGCGGGCAGGGGGCCTACGAGCAGTACTTC.

There are a few counts of this clonotype. CDR3 sequence (DNA): TGCAGCGCAATAGCGGGAGACAGGTCCTACGAGCAGTACTTC. This translates into CSAIAGDRSYEQYF. V usage is TRBV29-1 and J usage is TRBJ2-7; 9 nucleotides line up with TRBD2. V gave up 7 bases and J gave up 1 base; unmatched junction bases: 8. Germline assignment: CDR1 SQVTM and CDR2 ANQGSEA. This CDR3 contains 14 residues.

The CDR3 DNA sequence: TGTGCCAGCAGCCAGAGGGGACTAGCGGGAGGAGGGGAGCAGTACTTC. Its protein is CASSQRGLAGGGEQYF. The V and J genes are TRBV4-2 and TRBJ2-4, with TRBD2 identical over 15 bases. In germline, CDR1 is LGHNA, CDR2 YNFKEQ. This CDR3 contains 16 residues. V dropped 3 bases and J dropped 13; count of bases not matched to a gene: 10.

This chain links TRBV3-1 with TRBJ2-7; 13 nucleotides match TRBD2. The J call may not be correct, given that the DNA end is closer to TRBJ2-5. The CDR3 sequence is 16 residues long. CDR1 and CDR2 from the germline V gene are LGHDT and YNNKEL (reference sequence). The CDR3 nucleotides read TGTGCCAGCAGCCATGGACTAGCGGGAGCTGGAGAGACCCAGTACTTC. Protein product: CASSHGLAGAGETQYF.

This clonotype was seen more than once but under ten times. The CDR3 coding sequence is TGTGCCGTGAATGGGGGGCGCATGGGAGATACGCAGTATTTT. Encoded protein: CAVNGGRMGDTQYF. The genes are TRBV10-3 and TRBJ2-3; either TRBD1 or TRBD2 may fit D (6 bases each). Germline loops: CDR1 ENHRY, CDR2 SYGVKD. The CDR3 extends over 14 amino acids. The ends were cut back, 11 bases at V and 5 bases at J, with 20 bases in the middle.

This clonotype was counted a few times. The chain combines TRBV13 with TRBJ1-2; TRBD1 matches at 11 bases. Germline assignment: CDR1 PRHDT and CDR2 FYEKMQ (reference sequence). The CDR3 runs to 15 residues. V gave up 5 bases and J gave up 4 bases; unmatched junction bases: 6. The CDR3: CASSPGQGATYGYTF. The CDR3 coding sequence is TGTGCCAGCAGCCCCGGACAGGGGGCGACCTATGGCTACACCTTC.